These 32 T cell receptor beta chains share one sample of origin, sequenced in a study of T cells in Graves' hyperthyroidism and ophthalmopathy (dated by TCRdb to the late 2010s). Receptors were amplified or captured by multiplex PCR. These reads were obtained on an Illumina HiSeq 2000. Amplification of TCR beta CDR3 regions was carried out from RNA transcripts. A first-round RT-PCR of the TCR CDR3 used the HTBI primer set with the Qiagen OneStep RT-PCR kit. The public sequencing data were trimmed at Q25 with fastp and processed into clonotypes with MiXCR by TCRdb, which kept only in-frame beta chains. Each entry is one CDR3 protein sequence, shown with its most common DNA and genes. Within this sample are roughly 750,000 distinct CDR3 sequences, with about a sixth of them counted one time only. Under 8.5% of the sample comes from the top ten. Sequenced input: blood. These receptors all stem from a man aged 18 to 29 with Graves' hyperthyroidism.

This clonotype appeared many times. The V call is TRBV3-1, the J call TRBJ2-3; D is ambiguous. V was cut by 5 bases and J by 9 bases, with 12 bases left in between. Germline V gene data show CDR1 as LGHDT and CDR2 as YNNKEL (reference sequence). The CDR3 has 12 residues. The chain's CDR3 is CASSSRRMTQYF. The CDR3 nucleotides are TGTGCCAGCAGCAGCCGGCGAATGACGCAGTATTTT.

This clonotype was recorded a few times. The chain couples TRBV27 to TRBJ2-5; perhaps TRBD1 as D (6 bases). The CDR3 totals 16 residues. CDR1 is MNHEY, CDR2 SMNVEV, per germline (reference sequence). The V and J ends lost 5 bases and 5 bases respectively, with 21 bases between them. The CDR3 sequence: CASSPPRTVGVETQYF. CDR3 nucleotide sequence: TGTGCCAGCAGTCCCCCTCGGACAGTCGGAGTGGAGACCCAGTACTTC.

The rearrangement links TRBV7-2 to TRBJ2-1; 8 nucleotides agree with TRBD2. Germline V gene lookup returns CDR1 SGHTA and CDR2 FQGNSA. V lost 4 bases to trimming and J lost 8 bases; unmatched junction nucleotides: 13. This CDR3 is built from 16 residues. The CDR3 loop is CASSSSGSGSRHEQFF. The CDR3, as DNA: TGTGCCAGCAGCTCCTCCGGGAGCGGGAGTCGCCATGAGCAGTTCTTC.

This clonotype was detected ten times or more. This rearrangement joins TRBV20-1 to TRBJ2-7; the D is unclear. V lost 6 bases and J lost 4, with 7 bases in between. CDR1 and CDR2 from the germline V gene are DFQATT and SNEGSKA (reference sequence). CDR3 length: 10 residues. The CDR3, as DNA: TGCAGTGCAGCACCGTACGAGCAGTACTTC. Translation gives CSAAPYEQYF.

The sample holds many counts of this clonotype. V gene TRBV18 combines with J gene TRBJ2-4; D call uncertain. CDR3 length: 15 amino acids. V gave up 2 bases and J gave up 0 bases, with 8 bases separating them. Germline V lookup: CDR1 KGHSH, CDR2 LQKENI. CDR3 sequence (DNA): TGTGCCAGCTCACCAAGCTCTCTAGCCAAAAACATTCAGTACTTC. This encodes CASSPSSLAKNIQYF.

In regard to this clonotype: A read error is possible here, since a much larger clone lies one base away. The genes are TRBV30 and TRBJ1-2; no firm D call. Per germline, CDR1 GTSNPN and CDR2 SVGIG (reference sequence). V was pared by 5 bases and J by 3 bases, with 13 bases between. The CDR3 loop spans 13 amino acids. In DNA, the CDR3 is TGTGCCTGGGGTTGGGAGGTCGACTATGGCTACACCTTC. Translating it yields CAWGWEVDYGYTF.

This clonotype has a handful of counts. An end of the junction differs from the germline gene, which may be a read error. The rearrangement joins TRBV10-3 to TRBJ1-2; weak D call: TRBD1 (6 bases). The CDR3 loop spans 15 amino acids. Germline assignment: CDR1 ENHRY and CDR2 SYGVKD. The CDR3 sequence: CAIIEDRPPNYGYTF. In DNA, the CDR3 is TGTGCCATCATTGAGGACAGACCCCCTAACTATGGCTACACCTTC.

In its sample, this clonotype was seen a few times. This chain connects TRBV4-3 to TRBJ2-3; 9 nucleotides align to TRBD2. Losses at the gene ends were 3 bases for V and 1 base for J; bases not matched to a gene: 8. The CDR3 consists of 17 residues. Germline lookup yields CDR1 LGHNA and CDR2 YSLEER. CDR3 DNA: TGCGCCAGCAGCCACCGCGTTCTAGCGGGGCGCACAGATACGCAGTATTTT. The encoded protein is CASSHRVLAGRTDTQYF.

In this sample, this clonotype turned up a few times. At one boundary the junction diverges from the germline segment, which might be a read error. The CDR3 sequence is CAGSLGQPRETQYF. The CDR3 DNA follows: TGTGCCGGCAGCCTGGGACAGCCTAGGGAGACCCAGTACTTC. The chain is built from TRBV5-5 and TRBJ2-5; 7 bases map to TRBD1. CDR3 length: 14 amino acids. Germline V gene sequence: CDR1 SGHKS, CDR2 YYEKEE (reference sequence). Supplemented by reference TRBV5-5 and TRBJ2-5, the full variable domain reads DAGVTQSPTHLIKTRGQQVTLRCSPISGHKSVSWYQQVLGQGPQFIFQYYEKEERGRGNFPDRFSARQFPNYSSELNVNALLLGDSALYLCAGSLGQPRETQYFGPGTRLLVL.

J is TRBJ1-1 and V is TRBV10-3, with 8 nucleotides matching TRBD1. This CDR3 spans 14 amino acids. Per the germline V gene, CDR1 is ENHRY and CDR2 is SYGVKD. Germline trimming cut 6 bases from V and 0 bases from J; bases unmatched to any gene: 3. The CDR3 DNA is TGTGCCATCAGGGGGGACAGGTTGAACACTGAAGCTTTCTTT. It translates to CAIRGDRLNTEAFF.

There are a few counts of this clonotype. The rearrangement joins TRBV5-6 to TRBJ2-3, with D possibly matching TRBD2 (5 bases). Germline V lookup: CDR1 SGHDT, CDR2 YYEEEE. The V end lost 4 bases, the J end lost 6 bases, and 9 bases lay between the germline ends. This CDR3 has 12 amino acids. CDR3 sequence: CASSLQRDTQYF. In nucleotides, the CDR3 is TGTGCCAGCAGCCTACAGCGGGATACGCAGTATTTT.

This clonotype has ten or more counts. This chain joins TRBV28 and TRBJ2-7, with no clear D. The V gene lost 3 bases and the J gene lost 3 bases, with 9 bases spanning the gap. Germline-derived CDR1 and CDR2 are MDHEN and SYDVKM. This CDR3 is built from 13 residues. The DNA for the CDR3 is TGTGCCAGCAGTTTCTCAACGGTCTACGAGCAGTACTTC. Translation gives CASSFSTVYEQYF.

In its sample, this clonotype was seen many times. The V gene is TRBV12-3 or TRBV12-4, the J gene TRBJ2-1; TRBD1 matches at 10 bases. Trimming cost V 5 bases and J 8 bases; bases outside gene matches: 9. The CDR3 loop spans 15 amino acids. The CDR3 sequence is CASSVDRGRIYEQFF. The DNA of the CDR3 is TGTGCCAGCAGTGTTGACAGGGGGCGCATTTATGAGCAGTTCTTC.

The V call is TRBV7-2, the J call TRBJ1-3; the D is unclear. Trimming took 4 bases from V and 2 from J, leaving 6 bases between them. The CDR3 has 13 residues. Germline CDR1 SGHTA, CDR2 FQGNSA. CDR3 region: CASSSMTGNTIYF. In nucleotides, the CDR3 is TGTGCCAGCAGCTCGATGACTGGAAACACCATATATTTT.

The chain joins TRBV28 to TRBJ1-1, with D tentatively TRBD1 (5 bases). Germline lookup yields CDR1 MDHEN and CDR2 SYDVKM. The CDR3 runs 16 residues. Trimming cost V 4 bases and J 4 bases, with 19 bases left between them. CDR3 DNA sequence: TGTGCCAGCAGTTCCGAGGGGCGACCCATAAGCACTGAAGCTTTCTTT. It is translated as CASSSEGRPISTEAFF.

The sample holds a few counts of this clonotype. The V gene is TRBV13, the J gene TRBJ1-2; possibly TRBD1 for D (5 bases). This CDR3 has 12 residues. Germline CDR1 reads PRHDT; CDR2 reads FYEKMQ (reference sequence). V lost 5 bases and J 8 bases, leaving 12 bases between the germline ends. CDR3 in amino acids: CASSQGRLGYTF. CDR3 nucleotides: TGTGCCAGCAGCCAGGGACGTCTCGGCTACACCTTC.

V and J are TRBV18 and TRBJ2-4; 13 nucleotides line up with TRBD2. The CDR3 sequence is 20 residues long. Unmatched junction bases numbered 11, after V lost 3 bases and J lost 0 bases. Germline values: CDR1 KGHSH, CDR2 LQKENI. CDR3 sequence (DNA): TGTGCCAGCTCACCCGGACTAGCGGGAGTTAAGGTATCAGCCAAAAACATTCAGTACTTC. It yields the protein CASSPGLAGVKVSAKNIQYF.

The chain has TRBV10-3 and TRBJ1-1, with a tentative D call TRBD1 (5 bases). The germline CDR1 and CDR2 sequences are ENHRY and SYGVKD. The CDR3 is 14 residues long. V lost 5 bases to trimming and J lost 2 bases, with 12 bases between them. The CDR3 sequence: CAISQQEYNTEAFF. For the CDR3, the DNA is TGTGCCATCAGTCAACAGGAGTATAACACTGAAGCTTTCTTT.

This clonotype was observed a handful of times. The V gene is TRBV7-9, the J gene TRBJ1-6; D gene ambiguous. The V end lost 1 base, the J end lost 2 bases, and 3 bases lay between the germline ends. The CDR3 is 14 amino acids. Germline V gives CDR1 SEHNR, CDR2 FQNEAQ (reference sequence). CDR3 sequence reads: CASSLGAYNSPLHF. For the CDR3, the DNA is TGTGCCAGCAGCTTAGGGGCCTATAATTCACCCCTCCACTTT.

The table lists this clonotype with many counts. The V and J genes are TRBV11-2 and TRBJ2-1; D is ambiguous. V was cut by 1 base and J by 7 bases, with 11 bases left in between. The CDR3 sequence is 14 residues long. Germline CDR1 and CDR2: SGHAT and FQNNGV. CDR3 DNA sequence: TGTGCCAGCAGCTTAGTTCCCTTCGGTAATGAGCAGTTCTTC. The encoded protein is CASSLVPFGNEQFF.

This clonotype has only a few counts. The genes are TRBV19 and TRBJ1-2; 8 nucleotides agree with TRBD1. This CDR3 contains 11 residues. Germline V gene data show CDR1 as LNHDA and CDR2 as SQIVND (reference sequence). V dropped 6 bases and J dropped 7; count of bases not matched to a gene: 1. The CDR3 DNA reads TGTGCCAGTAGGACAGGGGCTGGCTACACCTTC. It specifies CASRTGAGYTF.

On this clonotype: The junction does not match germline at one end; this may be a read error. The J gene is TRBJ2-7, the V gene TRBV28; D unresolved. This CDR3 comprises 13 residues. Germline V gene sequence: CDR1 MDHEN, CDR2 SYDVKM. Here the CDR3 DNA reads TGTGCCTGCAGTTTAACTGGGGCCTACGAGCAGTACTTC. Its protein is CACSLTGAYEQYF.

This clonotype was detected many times. The chain couples TRBV11-2 to TRBJ2-3; the D gene is possibly TRBD2 (6 bases). The CDR3 is made up of 16 amino acids. Germline CDR1 and CDR2: SGHAT and FQNNGV. V was clipped by 1 base and J by 2 bases, with 13 bases between them. The CDR3, as DNA: TGTGCCAGCAGCTTAGGGCCGGGACTCACCACAGATACGCAGTATTTT. Translating gives CASSLGPGLTTDTQYF.

This clonotype was detected ten times or more. V usage is TRBV12-3 or TRBV12-4 and J usage is TRBJ2-5; 9 bases match TRBD2. The CDR3 is 14 amino acids. J lost 3 bases, V lost 6 bases, and 5 bases had no gene match. CDR3 DNA sequence: TGTGCCAGCAGGCAGGGACTAGCCGAAGAGACCCAGTACTTC. Its translation is CASRQGLAEETQYF.

This clonotype was recorded many times. The chain is built from TRBV24-1 and TRBJ2-3, with TRBD2 identical over 9 bases. The trim removed 3 bases at V and 0 bases at J, leaving 3 bases unmatched. Germline V gives CDR1 KGHDR, CDR2 SFDVKD. The CDR3 extends over 16 amino acids. CDR3 residues: CATSDPSGASTDTQYF. The CDR3 DNA reads TGTGCCACCAGTGATCCTAGCGGGGCGAGCACAGATACGCAGTATTTT.

This clonotype was seen a handful of times. The chain joins TRBV5-1 to TRBJ1-1, with TRBD1 matching over 7 bases. V was pared by 2 bases and J by 3 bases, with 4 bases of the junction left unmatched. CDR3 length: 14 amino acids. CDR1 is SGHRS and CDR2 is YFSETQ in the germline V gene. In DNA form, the CDR3 reads TGCGCCAGCAGCTTCGCAGGGGGTGACACTGAAGCTTTCTTT. It is translated as CASSFAGGDTEAFF.

In its sample, this clonotype was seen many times. The genes are TRBV12-3 or TRBV12-4 and TRBJ1-4; the match to TRBD1 covers 8 bases. V dropped 4 bases and J dropped 4; count of bases not matched to a gene: 8. The CDR3 runs to 16 residues. In DNA, the CDR3 is TGTGCCAGCAGTTCCCCCGGACAGGGTGATAATGAAAAACTGTTTTTT. Translation gives CASSSPGQGDNEKLFF.

This chain connects TRBV30 to TRBJ2-2, with a tentative D call TRBD2 (6 bases). Looked up from germline, CDR1 is GTSNPN and CDR2 is SVGIG (reference sequence). V dropped 2 bases and J dropped 2 bases, with 9 bases sitting between them. The CDR3 runs 14 residues. For the CDR3, the DNA is TGTGCCTGGAGTCAGACTAGTAACACCGGGGAGCTGTTTTTT. Its translation: CAWSQTSNTGELFF. Drawing the rest from reference TRBV30 and TRBJ2-2, the complete variable domain is SQTIHQWPATLVQPVGSPLSLECTVEGTSNPNLYWYRQAAGRGLQLLFYSVGIGQISSEVPQNLSASRPQDRQFILSSKKLLLSDSGFYLCAWSQTSNTGELFFGEGSRLTVL.

This clonotype was seen at least ten times. The chain employs TRBV27 and TRBJ2-7; tentatively, D is TRBD2 (6 bases). The V end lost 10 bases, the J end lost 1 base, and 14 bases lay between the germline ends. The CDR3 length is 13 residues. Germline V CDR1 and CDR2: MNHEY, SMNVEV (reference sequence). CDR3 protein: CATSGHRSYEQYF. The CDR3 DNA follows: TGTGCCACCAGCGGGCATCGTTCCTACGAGCAGTACTTC.

This clonotype was counted at least ten times. The chain is built from TRBV28 and TRBJ2-5, with 9 bases aligning to TRBD1. Trimming took 7 bases from V and 4 from J; bases not matched to a gene: 4. The germline V gene encodes CDR1 MDHEN and CDR2 SYDVKM. There are 13 residues in the CDR3. The chain's CDR3 is CASTLDRGETQYF. Here the CDR3 DNA reads TGTGCCAGCACCCTGGACAGGGGAGAGACCCAGTACTTC.

This clonotype was counted a few times. The CDR3 sequence is CATSLSVGRGRNTIYF. The CDR3 DNA sequence: TGTGCCACCAGCCTAAGCGTCGGCAGGGGGAGAAACACCATATATTTT. The chain employs TRBV15 and TRBJ1-3; the match to TRBD1 covers 7 bases. The CDR3 has 16 amino acids. Germline V CDR1 and CDR2: LNHNV, YYDKDF (reference sequence). The V gene end was trimmed by 5 bases and the J gene end by 5 bases; junction bases not matched to a gene: 12.

DNA of the CDR3: TGTGCCAGCAGTTGGAGGAAGGGCAATCAGCCCCAGCATTTT. Protein product: CASSWRKGNQPQHF. This chain links TRBV12-3 or TRBV12-4 with TRBJ1-5; D not certain. The germline V and J ends were trimmed by 4 bases and 2 bases, with 9 bases remaining between them. CDR3 length: 14 residues.